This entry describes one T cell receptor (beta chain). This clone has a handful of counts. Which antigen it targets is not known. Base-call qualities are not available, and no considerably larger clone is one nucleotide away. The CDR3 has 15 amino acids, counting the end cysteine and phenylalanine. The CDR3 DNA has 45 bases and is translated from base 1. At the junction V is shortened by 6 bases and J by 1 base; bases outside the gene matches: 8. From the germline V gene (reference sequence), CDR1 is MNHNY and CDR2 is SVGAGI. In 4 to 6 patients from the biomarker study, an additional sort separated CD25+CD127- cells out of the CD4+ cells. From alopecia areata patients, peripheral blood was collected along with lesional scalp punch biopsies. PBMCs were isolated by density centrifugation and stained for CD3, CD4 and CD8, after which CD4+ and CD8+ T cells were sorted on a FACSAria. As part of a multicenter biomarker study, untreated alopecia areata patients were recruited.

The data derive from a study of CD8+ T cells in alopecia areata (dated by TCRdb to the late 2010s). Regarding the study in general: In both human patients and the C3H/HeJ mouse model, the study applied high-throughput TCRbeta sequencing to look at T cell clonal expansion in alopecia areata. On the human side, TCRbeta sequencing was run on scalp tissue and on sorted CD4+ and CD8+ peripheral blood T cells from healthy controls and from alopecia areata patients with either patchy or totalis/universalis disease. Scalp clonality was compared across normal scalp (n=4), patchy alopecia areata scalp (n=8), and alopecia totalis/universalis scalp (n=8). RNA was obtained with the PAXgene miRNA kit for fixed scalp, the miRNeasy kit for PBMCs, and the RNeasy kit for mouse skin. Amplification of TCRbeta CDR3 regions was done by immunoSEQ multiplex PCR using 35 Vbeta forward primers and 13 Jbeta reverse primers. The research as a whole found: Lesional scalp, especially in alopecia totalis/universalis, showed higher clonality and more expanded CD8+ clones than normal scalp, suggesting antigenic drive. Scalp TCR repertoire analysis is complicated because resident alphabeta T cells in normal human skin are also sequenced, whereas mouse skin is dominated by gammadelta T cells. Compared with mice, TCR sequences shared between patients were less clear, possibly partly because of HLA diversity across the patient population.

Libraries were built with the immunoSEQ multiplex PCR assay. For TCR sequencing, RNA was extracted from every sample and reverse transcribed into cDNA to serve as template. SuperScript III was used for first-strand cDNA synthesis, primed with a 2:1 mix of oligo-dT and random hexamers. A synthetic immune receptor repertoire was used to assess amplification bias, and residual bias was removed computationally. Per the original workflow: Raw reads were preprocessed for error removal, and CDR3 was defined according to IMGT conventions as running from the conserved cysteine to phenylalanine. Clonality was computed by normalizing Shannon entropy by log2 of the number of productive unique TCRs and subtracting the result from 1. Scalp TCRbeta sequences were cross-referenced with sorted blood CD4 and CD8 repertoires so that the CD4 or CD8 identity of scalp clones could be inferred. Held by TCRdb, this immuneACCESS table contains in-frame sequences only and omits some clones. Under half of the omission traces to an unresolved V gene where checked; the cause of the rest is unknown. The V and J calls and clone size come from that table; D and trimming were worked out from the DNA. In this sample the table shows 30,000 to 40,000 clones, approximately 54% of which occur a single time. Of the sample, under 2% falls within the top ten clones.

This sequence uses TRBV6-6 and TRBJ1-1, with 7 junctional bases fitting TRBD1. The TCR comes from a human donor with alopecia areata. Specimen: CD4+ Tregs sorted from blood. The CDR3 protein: CASSPPRTGNTEAFF. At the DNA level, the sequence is TGTGCCAGCAGCCCACCCCGGACAGGGAACACTGAAGCTTTCTTT.